The sequence of this T cell receptor (beta chain) was determined in a study of cytomegalovirus exposure and HLA in healthy donors. The study sampled nominally healthy donors, though unrecorded immune exposures were likely. Study-wide results and limits: Other equally common chains were less clonally expanded than HLA-associated TCR beta chains, a later analysis showed. Some TCR beta chains (around 160 of them) were listed as cytomegalovirus-associated. The productive fraction for most TCR beta V segments was about 90% or about 30% in an earlier analysis.

Germline trimming cut 3 bases from V and 3 bases from J; bases unmatched to any gene: 10. Germline CDR1 reads SEHNR; CDR2 reads FQNEAQ (reference sequence). This CDR3 has 16 residues. The table lists this clone with a count of one. Its antigen is still unknown. The PCR contained 60 Vbeta and 13 Jbeta primers. Clones were sequenced by immunoSEQ multiplex PCR, and TCRdb holds only the in-frame ones, with some missing. The sample holds about 240,000 clones, about 85% seen once. The TCR was taken from a girl aged 2-10 years in good health and CMV-seronegative. The specimen was PBMCs. V gene TRBV7-9 combines with J gene TRBJ1-1, with TRBD1 matching 7 bases. CDR3 amino acids: CASSFLGGAYYTEAFF. In DNA, the CDR3 is TGTGCCAGCAGCTTTTTAGGGGGCGCATATTACACTGAAGCTTTCTTT.